This T cell receptor (beta chain) stems from a study of vaccination and CD4 T cells after COVID-19. In the study overall: SARS-CoV-2 positivity in convalescent patients was established by nasal swab PCR; nine had mild and one severe disease. The study collected post-vaccine samples a median about 71 days after dose two, with a range of 14 to 241.

Described treatment: roughly 10-day PBMC culture with coronavirus spike peptide pools or control peptides (ViraFEST assay). The PCR-positive dates, March through December 2020, came before the US Alpha, Beta and Delta variants. Sequencing of DNA taken from cultured CD4+ T cells relied on the Oncomine TCR Beta short-read assay. In this case, cultured CD4+ T cells provided the extracted genomic DNA. TCRdb reprocessed the PCR reads via MiXCR and lists one record per CDR3 protein. The repertoire has around 10,000 distinct CDR3 sequences, 69% of them found once; the top ten carry 9% to 12%. CDR3 length equals 15 residues. The junction had 7 bases not matched to a gene; V was cut back by 4 bases and J by 3 bases. From germline, CDR1 is SGHRS and CDR2 YFSETQ. As concerns this clonotype: Its target is not known.

V gene TRBV5-1 combines with J gene TRBJ1-1; 9 nucleotides line up with TRBD1. The sequence was obtained from a human donor who had recovered from COVID-19. Material: CD4+ T cells from blood, cultured in vitro. CDR3 protein: CASSGLQGADTEAFF. DNA for the CDR3: TGCGCCAGCAGCGGGTTACAGGGGGCGGACACTGAAGCTTTCTTT.